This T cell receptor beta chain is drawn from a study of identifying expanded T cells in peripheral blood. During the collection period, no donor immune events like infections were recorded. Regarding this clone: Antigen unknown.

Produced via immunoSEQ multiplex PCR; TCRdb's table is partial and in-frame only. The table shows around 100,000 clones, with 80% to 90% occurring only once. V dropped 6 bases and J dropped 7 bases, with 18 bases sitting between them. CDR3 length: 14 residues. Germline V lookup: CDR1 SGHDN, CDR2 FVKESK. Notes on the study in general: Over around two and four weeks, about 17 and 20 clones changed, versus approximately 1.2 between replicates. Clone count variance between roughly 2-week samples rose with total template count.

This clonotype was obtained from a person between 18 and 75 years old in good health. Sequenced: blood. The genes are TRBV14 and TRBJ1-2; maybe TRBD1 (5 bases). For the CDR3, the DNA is TGTGCCAGCAGTGAGGGGAGGGATCCATTTGGCTACACCTTC. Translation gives CASSEGRDPFGYTF.